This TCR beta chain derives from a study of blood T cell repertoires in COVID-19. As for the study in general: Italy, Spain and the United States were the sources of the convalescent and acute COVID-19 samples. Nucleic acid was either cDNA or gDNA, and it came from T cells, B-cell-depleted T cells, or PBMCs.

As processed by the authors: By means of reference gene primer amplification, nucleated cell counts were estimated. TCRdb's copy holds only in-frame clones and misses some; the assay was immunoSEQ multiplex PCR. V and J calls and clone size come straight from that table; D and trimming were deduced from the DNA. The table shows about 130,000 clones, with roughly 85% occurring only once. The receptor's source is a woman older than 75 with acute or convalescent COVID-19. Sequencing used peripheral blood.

CDR3 DNA sequence: TGTGCCAGCAGTGGGACTAGCGGGGGGACCGGGGAGCTGTTTTTT. This translates into CASSGTSGGTGELFF. The chain recombines TRBV2 with TRBJ2-2; 14 nucleotides agree with TRBD2. CDR3 length: 15 residues. With V trimmed by 4 bases and J by 5 bases, 0 bases remained unmatched. Per the germline V gene, CDR1 is SNHLY and CDR2 is FYNNEI.